What follows are 22 T cell receptor beta chains derived from one specimen sequenced in a study of memory CD4+ T cells and cytomegalovirus serostatus. Single viable CD3+CD4+CD8-CD45RO+ cells were sorted as the memory CD4+ T cells. Profiled with immunoSEQ multiplex PCR; TCRdb holds only in-frame clones, not every one. The data contain approximately 44,000 clones, more than 65% of them seen just once; the ten biggest clones take up approximately 1.8%. Sequenced: memory CD4+ T cells from blood. Every receptor here comes from an adult in good health and CMV-seronegative.

The chain combines TRBV30 with TRBJ1-1; D might be TRBD1 (5 bases). The CDR3 has 14 amino acids. Germline CDR1 is GTSNPN and CDR2 is SVGIG (reference sequence). Trimming removed 2 bases at V and 8 bases at J, with 18 bases between. The CDR3 loop reads CAWSLGTAATEAFF. The CDR3 DNA is TGTGCCTGGAGTCTCGGGACGGCGGCGACCGAAGCTTTCTTT.

This chain connects TRBV11-2 to TRBJ2-7; the D gene could be TRBD1 or TRBD2 (5 bases each). V lost 5 bases, J lost 2 bases, and 16 bases lay in between. The CDR3 is made up of 15 amino acids. Germline V gene lookup returns CDR1 SGHAT and CDR2 FQNNGV. CDR3 coding DNA: TGTGCCAGCAGCCGCCCCCCTGGGGGAGCCTACGAGCAGTACTTC. The encoded protein is CASSRPPGGAYEQYF.

This chain uses TRBV14 with TRBJ2-6; 7 nucleotides align to TRBD2. CDR3 length: 17 amino acids. Trimming removed 4 bases from V and 0 bases from J; junction bases left unmatched: 6. Germline V gene lookup returns CDR1 SGHDN and CDR2 FVKESK. CDR3 nucleotides: TGTGCCAGCAGCCCGGGACGGGAGGTCTCTGGGGCCAACGTCCTGACTTTC. It yields the protein CASSPGREVSGANVLTF.

This clone is a singleton in its sample. The J gene is TRBJ2-3, the V gene TRBV28; D call uncertain. Trimming removed 5 bases from V and 5 bases from J, with 8 bases in between. The CDR3 extends over 12 amino acids. The V gene's germline CDR1 is MDHEN and CDR2 SYDVKM. CDR3 protein: CASSPSRDTQYF. CDR3 nucleotides: TGTGCCAGCAGTCCTAGTAGAGATACGCAGTATTTT. The variable domain in full, completed from reference TRBV28 and TRBJ2-3, reads DVKVTQSSRYLVKRTGEKVFLECVQDMDHENMFWYRQDPGLGLRLIYFSYDVKMKEKGDIPEGYSVSREKKERFSLILESASTNQTSMYLCASSPSRDTQYFGPGTRLTVL.

This chain links TRBV2 with TRBJ2-1, with 13 positions matching TRBD2. This CDR3 region has 15 residues. V shed 7 bases, J shed 6 bases, and the junction held 6 bases outside the gene matches. The germline CDR1 and CDR2 sequences are SNHLY and FYNNEI. The CDR3 DNA follows: TGTGCCAGCATCAAGGGACTAGCGGGGCCCAATGAGCAGTTCTTC. The encoded protein is CASIKGLAGPNEQFF.

This clone was counted once. The J gene is TRBJ2-7, the V gene TRBV11-3; perhaps TRBD1 as D (7 bases). The CDR3 has 16 amino acids. Germline lookup yields CDR1 SGHNT and CDR2 YENEEA. V lost 5 bases and J 5 bases, leaving 22 bases between the germline ends. The CDR3 DNA follows: TGTGCCAGCAGCCCCGGTGGGGCAGGGGGGAACAACGAGCAGTACTTC. Protein product: CASSPGGAGGNNEQYF.

The V call is TRBV5-4, the J call TRBJ1-1; D gene ambiguous. The CDR3 runs 17 residues. Trimming shortened V by 0 bases and J by 0 bases, and 15 bases separated the two germline ends. Germline CDR1 is SGHNT and CDR2 is YYREEE (reference sequence). CDR3 nucleotides: TGTGCCAGCAGCTTGGGGGGTAATCTTCGGATGAACACTGAAGCTTTCTTT. Translated: CASSLGGNLRMNTEAFF.

On this clone itself: Germline is not matched at one junction end, which may reflect a read error. The V and J genes are TRBV2 and TRBJ2-2, with a weak D call TRBD2 (5 bases). The CDR3 has 15 residues. In germline, CDR1 is SNHLY, CDR2 FYNNEI. The CDR3 here is CGSSEAPPGAGELFF. CDR3 DNA: TGTGGCAGCAGTGAAGCCCCCCCCGGGGCCGGGGAGCTGTTTTTT.

This clone showed up just a few times. CDR3 region: CASSTQAPSGNEQFF. DNA for the CDR3: TGTGCCAGCAGTACGCAGGCCCCCAGCGGGAATGAGCAGTTCTTC. The J gene is TRBJ2-1, the V gene TRBV28; perhaps TRBD2 as D (6 bases). CDR1 and CDR2 (germline): MDHEN, SYDVKM. Trimming took 5 bases from V and 7 from J, leaving 18 bases between them. The CDR3 consists of 15 residues. Filled out from reference TRBV28 and TRBJ2-1, the complete variable domain reads DVKVTQSSRYLVKRTGEKVFLECVQDMDHENMFWYRQDPGLGLRLIYFSYDVKMKEKGDIPEGYSVSREKKERFSLILESASTNQTSMYLCASSTQAPSGNEQFFGPGTRLTVL.

The chain recombines TRBV2 with TRBJ1-1; perhaps TRBD1 as D (6 bases). The V end was cut by 4 bases, the J end by 2 bases, with 8 bases between. Germline CDR1 reads SNHLY; CDR2 reads FYNNEI. This CDR3 comprises 13 residues. The CDR3 region is CASSGDTNTEAFF. Written as DNA, the CDR3 is TGTGCCAGCAGTGGGGACACAAACACTGAAGCTTTCTTT.

The V gene is TRBV5-1, the J gene TRBJ2-7; 10 bases align to TRBD2. After removal of 2 bases from V and 4 bases from J, the junction contained 9 bases not matched to a gene. Germline CDR1 is SGHRS and CDR2 is YFSETQ. The CDR3 is 16 amino acids. This chain's CDR3 is CASSLLPSGGGYEQYF. The CDR3 nucleotides read TGCGCCAGCAGCTTACTCCCAAGCGGGGGGGGTTACGAGCAGTACTTC.

The V call is TRBV6-1, the J call TRBJ1-1; no reliable D call. The CDR3 is 14 residues long. Per the germline V gene, CDR1 is MNHNS and CDR2 is SASEGT. Trimming left V 2 bases short and J 1 base short, with 8 bases between. The CDR3 sequence: CASSEPGRNTEAFF. The CDR3 nucleotides read TGTGCCAGCAGTGAACCAGGAAGGAACACTGAAGCTTTCTTT.

The chain couples TRBV5-1 to TRBJ1-1; D may be TRBD1 (5 bases). The CDR3 has 16 amino acids. Germline CDR1 is SGHRS and CDR2 is YFSETQ. Trimming removed 4 bases from V and 1 base from J, with 17 bases in between. The CDR3 loop reads CASSPAGALRNTEAFF. The CDR3 nucleotides read TGCGCCAGCAGCCCCGCCGGGGCTTTACGGAACACTGAAGCTTTCTTT.

The chain employs TRBV5-6 and TRBJ2-7; TRBD2 aligns across 8 bases. Germline V gene lookup returns CDR1 SGHDT and CDR2 YYEEEE. With V trimmed by 7 bases and J by 2 bases, 5 bases remained unmatched. The CDR3 has 13 amino acids. CDR3 nucleotides: TGTGCCAGCGGACTAGCCCACACCTACGAGCAGTACTTC. This translates into CASGLAHTYEQYF.

This sequence joins TRBV9 and TRBJ1-6; no definite D call. The germline V and J ends were trimmed by 5 bases and 6 bases, with 9 bases remaining between them. CDR1 and CDR2 (germline): SGDLS, YYNGEE. This CDR3 is 13 amino acids long. The CDR3 region has the DNA TGTGCCAGCAGTCGGACTGGTAATTCACCCCTCCACTTT. Its translation: CASSRTGNSPLHF.

The chain has TRBV7-9 and TRBJ2-1; D gene ambiguous. The V gene's germline CDR1 is SEHNR and CDR2 FQNEAQ (reference sequence). With 4 bases removed from V and 0 bases from J, the gap between germline ends came to 4 bases. This CDR3 is 13 amino acids long. CDR3 in amino acids: CASSSDSYNEQFF. As DNA, the CDR3 is TGTGCCAGCAGCTCGGACTCCTACAATGAGCAGTTCTTC.

The chain employs TRBV2 and TRBJ2-7, with TRBD1 matching over 8 bases. The CDR3 is 17 residues long. J gave up 4 bases and V 6 bases, and 17 bases lay outside the gene matches. Germline V CDR1 and CDR2: SNHLY, FYNNEI. CDR3 bases: TGTGCCAGCAGAGAGACAGGGGTGACCTACCGTTTTTACGAGCAGTACTTC. This codes for CASRETGVTYRFYEQYF.

This clone has just a few counts. The chain has TRBV11-2 and TRBJ2-7; 9 nucleotides match TRBD2. This CDR3 is built from 14 residues. Germline-derived CDR1 and CDR2 are SGHAT and FQNNGV. The V and J ends lost 5 bases and 4 bases, in that order; junction bases with no gene match: 6. For the CDR3, the DNA is TGTGCCAGCAGCCCTCTGCGGGGGGGATACGAGCAGTACTTC. The encoded protein is CASSPLRGGYEQYF.

The chain has TRBV19 and TRBJ2-1; 8 bases line up with TRBD1. V shed 1 base, J shed 5 bases, and the junction held 7 bases outside the gene matches. Germline V CDR1 and CDR2: LNHDA, SQIVND (reference sequence). The CDR3 is 16 amino acids. Written as DNA, the CDR3 is TGTGCCAGTAGTATAGTCGGACAGGGAAGGAACAATGAGCAGTTCTTC. This translates into CASSIVGQGRNNEQFF.

This clone is medium-sized (0.01 to 0.1%). Other DNA sequences in the same sample also yield this CDR3. The rearrangement links TRBV2 to TRBJ1-5; the D gene is possibly TRBD1 (6 bases). CDR3 size: 13 residues. Germline CDR1 is SNHLY and CDR2 is FYNNEI. Trimming cost V 6 bases and J 3 bases, with 9 bases left between them. In DNA, the CDR3 is TGTGCCAGCAGGCGGGACATCAATCAGCCCCAGCATTTT. Its protein is CASRRDINQPQHF.

The J gene is TRBJ1-6, the V gene TRBV10-3; D unclear. Per germline, CDR1 ENHRY and CDR2 SYGVKD. The CDR3 has 15 amino acids. Trimming removed 5 bases at V and 7 bases at J, with 15 bases between. In DNA, the CDR3 is TGTGCCATCAGTAGAGACCCCAAAGGGAATTCACCCCTCCACTTT. Protein sequence: CAISRDPKGNSPLHF.

V usage is TRBV9 and J usage is TRBJ1-1; D is undetermined. The V end was cut by 0 bases, the J end by 14 bases, with 23 bases between. The CDR3 length is 15 residues. Germline CDR1 and CDR2: SGDLS and YYNGEE. For the CDR3, the DNA is TGTGCCAGCAGCGTAGAACCAGGCCCAGACGGAAGAGGGTTCTTT. Its protein product is CASSVEPGPDGRGFF.